This TCR beta chain was obtained from a study of shared clonotypes between healthy human individuals. Germline V lookup: CDR1 SGHDT, CDR2 YYEEEE. The CDR3 loop spans 13 amino acids. V shed 0 bases and J shed 7 bases, with 8 bases lying between them. Here immunoSEQ multiplex PCR was the method, and the copy in TCRdb shows in-frame clones only, minus some. The sample has some 2,000,000 clones; roughly 95% are singletons. V usage is TRBV5-6 and J usage is TRBJ1-5, with D unclear. The specimen sequenced was naive CD4+ T cells sorted from blood. Subset noted: CD45RA+ positively selected. This TCR came from a man aged 18 to 30 in good health. CDR3 DNA sequence: TGTGCCAGCAGCTTGGATCCGGGACAGCCCCAGCATTTT. This gives the protein CASSLDPGQPQHF.